A single sample is the source of the 9 T cell receptor beta chains below, sequenced in a study of cytomegalovirus exposure and HLA in healthy donors. The PCR had 60 Vbeta and 13 Jbeta primers. Repertoires were generated with immunoSEQ multiplex PCR, while TCRdb's copy carries only in-frame clones and drops some. The repertoire consists of roughly 130,000 clones, with over 70% occurring once and the leading ten covering 2.1%. Sequenced input: PBMCs. The receptors shown here come from a woman in her 40s in good health and CMV-seropositive.

The V call is TRBV19, the J call TRBJ1-5; possibly TRBD1 for D (6 bases). From germline, CDR1 is LNHDA and CDR2 SQIVND (reference sequence). The CDR3 consists of 14 residues. Deletions cut 5 bases from V and 2 bases from J, with 10 bases between. The CDR3 coding sequence is TGTGCCAGTAGTGGGGGCAAGGGCAATCAGCCCCAGCATTTT. This sequence encodes CASSGGKGNQPQHF.

The genes are TRBV7-2 and TRBJ1-4; a weak D match, TRBD1 (5 bases). Trimming removed 2 bases at V and 2 bases at J, with 18 bases between. This CDR3 has 18 amino acids. The V gene's germline CDR1 is SGHTA and CDR2 FQGNSA. The CDR3 DNA reads as TGTGCCAGCAGCTTACGCCCCCCCAGGGAGGCGACTAATGAAAAACTGTTTTTT. Its protein product is CASSLRPPREATNEKLFF.

The gene calls are TRBV11-2 and TRBJ2-3, with 11 bases that match TRBD1. The CDR3 is 16 residues long. Per the germline V gene, CDR1 is SGHAT and CDR2 is FQNNGV. J gave up 1 base and V 4 bases, and 4 bases lay outside the gene matches. CDR3 nucleotides: TGTGCCAGCAGCTCGGGACAGGGGGTTGGCACAGATACGCAGTATTTT. It specifies CASSSGQGVGTDTQYF.

This clone has only a few counts. The rearrangement links TRBV4-1 to TRBJ2-7; TRBD2 matches 7 bases. The V segment lost 0 bases and the J segment 3 bases; nucleotides outside the gene matches: 2. This CDR3 region has 14 residues. Germline assignment: CDR1 MGHRA and CDR2 YSYEKL. The CDR3 sequence: CASSQDGGDYEQYF. CDR3 bases: TGCGCCAGCAGCCAAGATGGGGGGGACTACGAGCAGTACTTC.

This chain links TRBV28 with TRBJ1-2, with a weak D call TRBD1 (6 bases). The CDR3 extends over 17 amino acids. Germline V gene lookup returns CDR1 MDHEN and CDR2 SYDVKM. With 6 bases removed from V and 1 base from J, the gap between germline ends came to 21 bases. As DNA, the CDR3 is TGTGCCAGCAGCGGGATTATTAGGACAGTTGGTAACTATGGCTACACCTTC. It specifies CASSGIIRTVGNYGYTF.

This rearrangement joins TRBV7-6 to TRBJ2-1; possible D gene TRBD2, 6 bases. From germline, CDR1 is SGHVS and CDR2 FNYEAQ. Trimming stripped 5 bases from V and 6 bases from J, with 17 bases between. There are 15 residues in the CDR3. The CDR3 DNA reads TGTGCCAGCAGCCCTAGCGCCATGGGGGGCAATGAGCAGTTCTTC. Amino acids: CASSPSAMGGNEQFF.

The chain carries TRBV6-5 and TRBJ2-5, with 8 positions matching TRBD1. This CDR3 contains 13 residues. CDR1 is MNHEY, CDR2 SVGAGI, per germline. The V gene end was trimmed by 9 bases and the J gene end by 0 bases; junction bases not matched to a gene: 3. The CDR3 region has the DNA TGTGCCAGTAACAGGGGGGACCAAGAGACCCAGTACTTC. This sequence encodes CASNRGDQETQYF.

V is TRBV14 and J is TRBJ1-2, with a weak D call TRBD1 (6 bases). V shed 6 bases and J shed 8 bases, with 16 bases lying between them. This CDR3 is built from 13 residues. Germline loops: CDR1 SGHDN, CDR2 FVKESK. The CDR3 DNA follows: TGTGCCAGCAGGGGTGGACAGACTCGAGGCTACACCTTC. Residues: CASRGGQTRGYTF.

On this clone: The junction departs from the called germline gene at one end, perhaps through a read error. Other DNA sequences in the same sample also yield this CDR3. The rearrangement uses TRBV7-2 and TRBJ2-7; D ambiguous. This CDR3 has 16 amino acids. The germline CDR1 and CDR2 sequences are SGHTA and FQGNSA. The CDR3 loop reads CASSLARSTIAYEQYF. Here the CDR3 DNA reads TGTGCCAGCAGCTTAGCGAGGTCCACGATTGCCTACGAGCAGTACTTT. Supplemented by reference TRBV7-2 and TRBJ2-7, the full variable domain reads GAGVSQSPSNKVTEKGKDVELRCDPISGHTALYWYRQSLGQGLEFLIYFQGNSAPDKSGLPSDRFSAERTGGSVSTLTIQRTQQEDSAVYLCASSLARSTIAYEQYFGPGTRLTVT.